This passage covers 24 T cell receptor beta chains from one sample sequenced in a study of T cells in Graves' hyperthyroidism and ophthalmopathy. Researchers took RNA transcripts and amplified the TCR beta CDR3 regions from them. With the HTBI primer set, the TCR CDR3 went through a first round of RT-PCR. TCRdb redid the calling of the multiplex PCR reads with MiXCR, one entry per CDR3 protein. The table records around 700,000 distinct CDR3 sequences, roughly a third of them present only once. The source material was blood. Source of these receptors: a woman in her thirties or forties with Graves' hyperthyroidism.

This clonotype has at least ten counts. The CDR3 region is CATGDRGHTEAFF. As DNA, the CDR3 is TGCGCCACCGGGGACAGGGGACACACTGAAGCTTTCTTT. The chain combines TRBV10-2 with TRBJ1-1; 10 bases are shared with TRBD1. The V gene's germline CDR1 is WSHSY and CDR2 SAAADI. There are 13 residues in the CDR3. The V segment lost 10 bases and the J segment 3 bases; nucleotides outside the gene matches: 5.

The gene calls are TRBV5-4 and TRBJ1-1, with D unresolved. Trimming pared 4 bases from V and 1 base from J, leaving 14 bases between. CDR1 SGHNT and CDR2 YYREEE come from the germline V gene (reference sequence). The CDR3 has 15 amino acids. In DNA form, the CDR3 reads TGTGCCAGCAGCCGCCGCGGACGGCCGAACACTGAAGCTTTCTTT. This translates into CASSRRGRPNTEAFF.

CDR3 amino acids: CASRRLRFWGNTEAFF. CDR3 nucleotides: TGTGCCAGCAGGAGGCTCCGATTCTGGGGGAACACTGAAGCTTTCTTT. The chain joins TRBV6-1 to TRBJ1-1, with no clear D. This CDR3 spans 16 amino acids. Per the germline V gene, CDR1 is MNHNS and CDR2 is SASEGT. V lost 6 bases and J lost 1, with 18 bases in between.

This clonotype appeared a single time. At one end the junction does not follow the germline gene, possibly because of a read error. V gene TRBV10-3 combines with J gene TRBJ1-6, with 8 bases matching TRBD1. CDR1 is ENHRY and CDR2 is SYGVKD in the germline V gene. The CDR3 runs to 16 residues. The CDR3 DNA reads TGTGCCAGCAGTTACCGGAGACAGGGGTCTAATTCACCCCTCCACTTT. Its protein product is CASSYRRQGSNSPLHF.

As to this clonotype: A clone one base away is much larger, so this may be a read error. The CDR3 does not end in the conserved phenylalanine or tryptophan, so this is likely a read error. The chain links TRBV12-3 or TRBV12-4 to TRBJ1-1, with no clear D. Trimming stripped 6 bases from V and 8 bases from J, with 10 bases between. The CDR3 length is 11 residues. CDR3 DNA: TGTGCCAGCAGCCAATACAGCGAAGCTTTCCTT. Translated: CASSQYSEAFL.

The chain has TRBV6-2 or TRBV6-3 and TRBJ1-2; no clear D gene. Germline CDR1 reads MNHEY; CDR2 reads SVGEGT. V was pared by 6 bases and J by 4 bases, with 12 bases between. This CDR3 region has 13 residues. The DNA of the CDR3 is TGTGCCAGCAGCTACCGACCGATCTATGGCTACACCTTC. Translation gives CASSYRPIYGYTF.

Regarding this clonotype: A junction end diverges from the germline sequence, so it may reflect a read error. The chain uses TRBV10-3 and TRBJ2-5, with 8 bases fitting TRBD2. The germline V gene has CDR1 ENHRY and CDR2 SYGVKD. CDR3 length: 16 amino acids. CDR3 residues: CASSPGDHRGGETQYF. The CDR3 DNA sequence: TGTGCCAGCAGTCCAGGAGACCATCGGGGGGGGGAGACCCAGTACTTC.

In its sample, this clonotype was seen many times. V usage is TRBV7-2 and J usage is TRBJ2-7, with TRBD1 identical over 9 bases. There are 15 residues in the CDR3. The V gene's germline CDR1 is SGHTA and CDR2 FQGNSA. V was clipped by 5 bases and J by 5 bases; unmatched bases: 10. This CDR3 is CASSPGQGLLDEQYF. The CDR3 DNA reads as TGTGCCAGCAGCCCGGGACAGGGCCTCCTAGACGAGCAGTACTTC. The whole variable domain, filled in from reference TRBV7-2 and TRBJ2-7, reads GAGVSQSPSNKVTEKGKDVELRCDPISGHTALYWYRQSLGQGLEFLIYFQGNSAPDKSGLPSDRFSAERTGGSVSTLTIQRTQQEDSAVYLCASSPGQGLLDEQYFGPGTRLTVT.

The CDR3 sequence is CASSYGTSLTSYEQYF. The CDR3 nucleotides read TGTGCCAGCAGTTACGGGACTAGCTTAACCTCCTACGAGCAGTACTTC. This chain joins TRBV6-5 and TRBJ2-7; 9 positions match TRBD2. From germline, CDR1 is MNHEY and CDR2 SVGAGI. V dropped 2 bases and J dropped 0; count of bases not matched to a gene: 5. The length of the CDR3 is 16 residues.

This clonotype showed up many times. The CDR3 sequence: CASSPTSGGFYEQYF. The CDR3 DNA sequence: TGTGCCAGCAGCCCTACTAGCGGGGGGTTCTACGAGCAGTACTTC. The rearrangement joins TRBV7-9 to TRBJ2-7; 12 nucleotides agree with TRBD2. The CDR3 loop spans 15 amino acids. V was clipped by 5 bases and J by 3 bases; unmatched bases: 5. CDR1 and CDR2 from the germline V gene are SEHNR and FQNEAQ (reference sequence).

This chain links TRBV20-1 with TRBJ1-1; 8 positions match TRBD1. V lost 2 bases, J lost 6 bases, and 5 bases stayed unmatched. Germline CDR1 DFQATT, CDR2 SNEGSKA (reference sequence). The CDR3 runs to 13 residues. CDR3 nucleotides: TGCAGTGCTAGAACAGGGGGTAACCCTGAAGCTTTCTTT. Translating gives CSARTGGNPEAFF.

This clonotype was picked up many times. V usage is TRBV6-6 and J usage is TRBJ2-7, with D maybe TRBD1 (6 bases). The CDR3 has 13 residues. V gave up 6 bases and J gave up 5 bases, with 14 bases separating them. Germline CDR1 MNHNY, CDR2 SVGAGI (reference sequence). The CDR3 DNA reads TGTGCCAGCAGAAACACAGGGTACGACGAGCAGTACTTC. Amino acids: CASRNTGYDEQYF.

This clonotype appeared many times. The chain joins TRBV2 to TRBJ1-1; D gene unclear. Germline lookup yields CDR1 SNHLY and CDR2 FYNNEI. This CDR3 is built from 15 residues. V lost 7 bases to trimming and J lost 0 bases, with 15 bases between them. The CDR3 sequence: CASNSRAGMNTEAFF. DNA of the CDR3: TGTGCCAGCAACTCAAGGGCAGGAATGAACACTGAAGCTTTCTTT.

In its sample, this clonotype was seen a few times. The chain employs TRBV19 and TRBJ1-5, with a weak D call TRBD1 (5 bases). The CDR3 covers 17 residues. CDR1 LNHDA and CDR2 SQIVND come from the germline V gene (reference sequence). Trimming removed 7 bases from V and 0 bases from J, with 19 bases in between. The CDR3 protein is CASTPQGGGDSNQPQHF. The CDR3 region has the DNA TGTGCCAGTACCCCCCAGGGCGGGGGTGATAGCAATCAGCCCCAGCATTTT.

CDR3 DNA sequence: TGCAGCGTTGAGCCAGGGGGCGGGTATGGCTACACCTTC. It codes for CSVEPGGGYGYTF. The chain is built from TRBV29-1 and TRBJ1-2; 8 bases are a match to TRBD1. Trimming cost V 3 bases and J 5 bases; bases outside gene matches: 5. The CDR3 runs to 13 residues. CDR1 is SQVTM and CDR2 is ANQGSEA in the germline V gene.

This chain links TRBV25-1 with TRBJ1-5; no reliable D call. CDR3 size: 15 residues. With 4 bases removed from V and 7 bases from J, the gap between germline ends came to 17 bases. Germline CDR1 and CDR2: MGHDK and SYGVNS. CDR3 region: CASSGTYMGLQPQHF. CDR3 sequence (DNA): TGTGCCAGCAGTGGGACCTACATGGGGTTACAGCCCCAGCATTTT.

The chain recombines TRBV9 with TRBJ1-1, with 9 bases lining up with TRBD1. After removal of 4 bases from V and 0 bases from J, the junction contained 7 bases not matched to a gene. The CDR3 consists of 16 residues. Germline V gives CDR1 SGDLS, CDR2 YYNGEE. CDR3 bases: TGTGCCAGCAGCTTAGTCACAGGGGGCTTGAACACTGAAGCTTTCTTT. This gives the protein CASSLVTGGLNTEAFF.

The rearrangement uses TRBV5-1 and TRBJ1-2, with D maybe TRBD1 (5 bases). CDR1 SGHRS and CDR2 YFSETQ come from the germline V gene. V was cut by 4 bases and J by 2 bases, with 15 bases left in between. This CDR3 contains 15 residues. The CDR3 sequence is CASSGSQGLNYGYTF. The CDR3 region has the DNA TGCGCCAGCAGCGGTTCGCAGGGCCTCAACTATGGCTACACCTTC.

This clonotype was seen a handful of times. This chain uses TRBV12-5 with TRBJ1-5; D unclear. This CDR3 spans 13 amino acids. V dropped 6 bases and J dropped 1 base, with 7 bases sitting between them. Germline assignment: CDR1 LGHNT and CDR2 FRNRAP. The CDR3 loop reads CASGFGSNQPQHF. The CDR3 DNA is TGTGCTAGTGGGTTTGGAAGCAATCAGCCCCAGCATTTT.

The V gene is TRBV7-8, the J gene TRBJ2-1, with D uncertain. CDR1 and CDR2 (germline): SGHVS, FQNEAQ. The germline V and J ends were trimmed by 3 bases and 8 bases, with 5 bases remaining between them. This CDR3 contains 11 residues. CDR3 amino acids: CASSFGDEQFF. The CDR3 DNA reads as TGTGCCAGCAGCTTTGGTGATGAGCAGTTCTTC.

This clonotype was seen only once. V gene TRBV15 combines with J gene TRBJ2-1; D unclear. The germline V and J ends were trimmed by 0 bases and 0 bases, with 6 bases remaining between them. Per the germline V gene, CDR1 is LNHNV and CDR2 is YYDKDF (reference sequence). The CDR3 covers 15 residues. CDR3 in DNA: TGTGCCACCAGCAGAGATAGCAACTCCTACAATGAGCAGTTCTTC. This gives the protein CATSRDSNSYNEQFF.

This clonotype was seen just once. A far larger clone is off by one base, so a read error is likely. This CDR3 fails to terminate in the conserved phenylalanine or tryptophan, so it likely reflects a read error. The chain links TRBV16 to TRBJ1-2; D is undetermined. Germline lookup yields CDR1 KGHSY and CDR2 FQNENV. CDR3 length: 12 residues. Trimming cost V 4 bases and J 5 bases, with 8 bases left between them. This CDR3 is CASSPDGYGYTL. CDR3 DNA sequence: TGTGCCAGCAGCCCGGACGGATATGGCTACACCCTC.

The rearrangement joins TRBV20-1 to TRBJ2-2; D is unresolved. This CDR3 comprises 13 residues. V was clipped by 5 bases and J by 0 bases, with 7 bases between them. Germline lookup yields CDR1 DFQATT and CDR2 SNEGSKA (reference sequence). This CDR3 reads CSASVSNTGELFF. The CDR3 DNA follows: TGCAGTGCTTCGGTTTCGAACACCGGGGAGCTGTTTTTT.

This clonotype was seen only a few times. The chain joins TRBV10-3 to TRBJ1-4; D remains ambiguous. V dropped 0 bases and J dropped 5 bases, with 10 bases sitting between them. In germline, CDR1 is ENHRY, CDR2 SYGVKD. This CDR3 has 15 amino acids. The CDR3 reads CAISESGNQNEKLFF. In DNA, the CDR3 is TGTGCCATCAGTGAGTCAGGGAATCAGAATGAAAAACTGTTTTTT.